The source of this T cell receptor beta chain is a study of blood T cell repertoires in COVID-19. At the level of the study: Sites across the United States, Italy and Spain contributed samples from acute and convalescent COVID-19.

Per the authors' pipeline: Amplifying reference gene primers gave estimates of nucleated cell counts. Clones were sequenced by immunoSEQ multiplex PCR, and TCRdb holds only the in-frame ones, with some missing. For V, J and clone size, that table is used; D and trimming come from the DNA. The table shows approximately 300,000 clones, with approximately 89% occurring only once. The recovered donors of Cohort 3 showed two negative PCRs, clearance, or symptom resolution. The TCR originated in a woman between 25 and 40 years old who had recovered from COVID-19. Input material: PBMCs or T cells enriched from blood (not recorded which).

CDR3 sequence (DNA): TGCGCCAGCAGCCCAGGACCCGGACAGGGCGCCTTGGTCGGCTACACCTTC. Its translation is CASSPGPGQGALVGYTF. This chain joins TRBV4-1 and TRBJ1-2, with TRBD1 identical over 8 bases. There are 17 residues in the CDR3. In germline, CDR1 is MGHRA, CDR2 YSYEKL. V shed 4 bases and J 8 bases; nucleotides not matched to a gene: 18.